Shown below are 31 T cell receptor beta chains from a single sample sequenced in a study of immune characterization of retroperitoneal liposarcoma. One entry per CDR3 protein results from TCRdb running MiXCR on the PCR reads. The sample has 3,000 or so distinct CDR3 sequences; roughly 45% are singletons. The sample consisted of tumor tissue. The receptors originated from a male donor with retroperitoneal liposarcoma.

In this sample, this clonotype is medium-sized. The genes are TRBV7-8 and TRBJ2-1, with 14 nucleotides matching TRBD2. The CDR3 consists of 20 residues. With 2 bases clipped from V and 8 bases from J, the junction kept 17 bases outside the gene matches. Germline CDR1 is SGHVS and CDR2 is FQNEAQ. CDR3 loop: CASSLPRRLAGGWGGDEQFF. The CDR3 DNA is TGTGCCAGCAGCTTACCTAGGCGACTAGCGGGAGGGTGGGGGGGCGATGAGCAGTTCTTC. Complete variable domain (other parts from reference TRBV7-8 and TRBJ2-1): GAGVSQSPRYKVAKRGQDVALRCDPISGHVSLFWYQQALGQGPEFLTYFQNEAQLDKSGLPSDRFFAERPEGSVSTLKIQRTQQEDSAVYLCASSLPRRLAGGWGGDEQFFGPGTRLTVL.

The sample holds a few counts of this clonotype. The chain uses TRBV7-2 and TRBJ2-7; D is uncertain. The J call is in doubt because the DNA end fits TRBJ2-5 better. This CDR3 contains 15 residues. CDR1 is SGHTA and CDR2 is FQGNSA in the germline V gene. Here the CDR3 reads CASSSFWASQETQYF. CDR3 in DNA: TGTGCCAGCAGCTCCTTTTGGGCCAGCCAAGAGACCCAGTACTTC.

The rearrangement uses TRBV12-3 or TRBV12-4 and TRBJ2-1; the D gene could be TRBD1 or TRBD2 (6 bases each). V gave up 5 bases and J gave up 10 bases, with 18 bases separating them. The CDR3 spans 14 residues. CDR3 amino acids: CASSRGTGSYEQFF. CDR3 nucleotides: TGTGCCAGCAGTAGGGGGACTGGCTCCTACGAGCAGTTCTTC.

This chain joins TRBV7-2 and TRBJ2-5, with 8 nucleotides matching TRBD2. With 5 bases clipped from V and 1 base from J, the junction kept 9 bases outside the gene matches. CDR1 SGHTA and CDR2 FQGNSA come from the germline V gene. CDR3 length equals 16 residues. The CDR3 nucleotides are TGTGCCAGCAGCGCTCCGGGACTAGGCGGCCAAGAGACCCAGTACTTC. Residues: CASSAPGLGGQETQYF.

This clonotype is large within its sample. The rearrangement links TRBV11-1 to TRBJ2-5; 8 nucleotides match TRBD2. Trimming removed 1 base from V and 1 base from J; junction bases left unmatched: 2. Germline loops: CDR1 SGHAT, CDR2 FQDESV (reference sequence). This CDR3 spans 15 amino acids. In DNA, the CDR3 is TGTGCCAGCAGCTTAGAACTAGCGGCCCAAGAGACCCAGTACTTC. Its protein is CASSLELAAQETQYF.

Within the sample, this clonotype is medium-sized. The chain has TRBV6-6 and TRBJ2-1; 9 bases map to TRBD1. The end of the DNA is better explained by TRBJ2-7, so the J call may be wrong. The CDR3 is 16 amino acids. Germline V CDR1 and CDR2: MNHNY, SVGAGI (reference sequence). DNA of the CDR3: TGTGCCAGCAGTAAAAACAGGGGGCGCGTCGCCAATGAGCAGTACTTC. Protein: CASSKNRGRVANEQYF.

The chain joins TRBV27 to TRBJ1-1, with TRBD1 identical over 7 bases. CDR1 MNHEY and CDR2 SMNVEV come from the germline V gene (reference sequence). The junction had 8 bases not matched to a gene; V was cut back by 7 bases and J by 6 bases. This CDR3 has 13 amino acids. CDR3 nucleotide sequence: TGTGCCAGCATCAGACAGGGCGGGTCTGAAGCTTTCTTT. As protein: CASIRQGGSEAFF.

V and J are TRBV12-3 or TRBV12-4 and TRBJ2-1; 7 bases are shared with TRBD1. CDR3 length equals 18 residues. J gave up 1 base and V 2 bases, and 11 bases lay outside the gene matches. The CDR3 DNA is TGTGCCAGCAGTTTACCGAATTGGGACAGCCCATCCTACAATGAGCAGTTCTTC. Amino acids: CASSLPNWDSPSYNEQFF.

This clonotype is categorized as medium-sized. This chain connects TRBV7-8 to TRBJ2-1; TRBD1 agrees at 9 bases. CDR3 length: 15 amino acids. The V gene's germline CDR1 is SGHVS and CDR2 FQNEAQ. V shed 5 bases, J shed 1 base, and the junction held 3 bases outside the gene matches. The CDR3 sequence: CASSHRGLSYNEQFF. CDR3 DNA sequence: TGTGCCAGCAGCCACAGGGGGCTTTCCTACAATGAGCAGTTCTTC.

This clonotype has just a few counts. As DNA, the CDR3 is TGTGCCAGCAGTGAGGAGAGGTCCGATGAGCAGTTCTTC. This gives the protein CASSEERSDEQFF. V is TRBV6-1 and J is TRBJ2-1; no definite D call. The CDR3 length is 13 residues. Trimming took 3 bases from V and 8 from J, leaving 11 bases between them. Germline CDR1 and CDR2: MNHNS and SASEGT.

The CDR3: CASSYGTGEGQFF. CDR3 in DNA: TGCGCCAGCAGCTACGGGACAGGGGAGGGGCAGTTCTTC. The chain has TRBV5-1 and TRBJ2-1; TRBD1 matches 10 bases. In germline, CDR1 is SGHRS, CDR2 YFSETQ. V was clipped by 3 bases and J by 12 bases; unmatched bases: 6. The CDR3 totals 13 residues.

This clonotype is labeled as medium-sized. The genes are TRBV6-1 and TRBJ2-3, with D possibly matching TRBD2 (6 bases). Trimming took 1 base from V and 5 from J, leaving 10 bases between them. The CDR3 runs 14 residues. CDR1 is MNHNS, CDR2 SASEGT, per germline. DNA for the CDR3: TGTGCCAGCAGTGAAGAAACTAGCCAAGATACGCAGTATTTT. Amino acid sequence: CASSEETSQDTQYF.

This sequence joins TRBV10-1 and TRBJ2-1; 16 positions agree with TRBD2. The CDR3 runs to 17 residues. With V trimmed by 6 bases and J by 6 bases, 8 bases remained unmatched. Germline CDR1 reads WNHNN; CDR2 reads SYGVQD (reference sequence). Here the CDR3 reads CASSKGLAGGPSNEQFF. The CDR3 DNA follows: TGCGCCAGCAGCAAGGGACTAGCGGGAGGGCCTAGCAATGAGCAGTTCTTC.

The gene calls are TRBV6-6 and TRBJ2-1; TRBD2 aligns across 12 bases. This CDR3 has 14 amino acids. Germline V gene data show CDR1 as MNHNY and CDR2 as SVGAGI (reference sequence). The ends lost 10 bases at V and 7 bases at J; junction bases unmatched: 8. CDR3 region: CATGGLAGRNEQFF. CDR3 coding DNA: TGTGCCACCGGTGGACTAGCGGGGAGGAATGAGCAGTTCTTC.

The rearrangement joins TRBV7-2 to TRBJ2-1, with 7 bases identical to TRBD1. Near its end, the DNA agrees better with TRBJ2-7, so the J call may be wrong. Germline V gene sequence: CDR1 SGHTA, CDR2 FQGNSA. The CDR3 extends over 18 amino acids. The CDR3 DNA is TGTGCCAGCAGCTTACGGGACAGACAAGAATTCGGGAACTACGAGCAGTACTTC. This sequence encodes CASSLRDRQEFGNYEQYF.

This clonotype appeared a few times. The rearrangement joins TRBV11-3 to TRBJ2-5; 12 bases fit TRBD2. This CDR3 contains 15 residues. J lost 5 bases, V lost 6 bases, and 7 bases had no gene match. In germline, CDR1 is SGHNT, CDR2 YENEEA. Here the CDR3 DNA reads TGTGCCAGCAGTCCAGGACTAGCGGGACAGGAGACCCAGTACTTC. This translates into CASSPGLAGQETQYF.

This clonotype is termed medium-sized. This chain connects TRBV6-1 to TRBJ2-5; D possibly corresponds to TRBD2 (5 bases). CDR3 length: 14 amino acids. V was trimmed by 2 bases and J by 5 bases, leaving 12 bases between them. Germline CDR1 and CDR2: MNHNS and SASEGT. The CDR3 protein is CASSELGRGETQYF. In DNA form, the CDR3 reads TGTGCCAGCAGTGAATTGGGTAGAGGGGAGACCCAGTACTTC.

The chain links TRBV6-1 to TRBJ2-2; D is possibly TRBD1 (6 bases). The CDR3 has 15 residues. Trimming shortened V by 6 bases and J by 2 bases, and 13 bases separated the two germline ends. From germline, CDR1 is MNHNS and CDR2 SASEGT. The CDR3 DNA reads TGTGCCAGCAGCCGAACAGGGACCAACACCGGGGAGCTGTTTTTT. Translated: CASSRTGTNTGELFF.

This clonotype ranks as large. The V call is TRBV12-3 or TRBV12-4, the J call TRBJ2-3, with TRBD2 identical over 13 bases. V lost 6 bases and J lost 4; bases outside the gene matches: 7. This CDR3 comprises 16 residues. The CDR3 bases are TGTGCCAGCAGGCCCGGGACTAGCGGGATAGCAGATACGCAGTATTTT. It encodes CASRPGTSGIADTQYF.

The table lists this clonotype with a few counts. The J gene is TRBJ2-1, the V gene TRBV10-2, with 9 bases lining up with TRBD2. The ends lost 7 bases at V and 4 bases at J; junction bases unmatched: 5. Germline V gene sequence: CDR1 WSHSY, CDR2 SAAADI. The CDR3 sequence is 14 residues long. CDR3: CASIGAGGYNEQFF. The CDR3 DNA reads TGCGCCAGCATAGGAGCGGGAGGATACAATGAGCAGTTCTTC.

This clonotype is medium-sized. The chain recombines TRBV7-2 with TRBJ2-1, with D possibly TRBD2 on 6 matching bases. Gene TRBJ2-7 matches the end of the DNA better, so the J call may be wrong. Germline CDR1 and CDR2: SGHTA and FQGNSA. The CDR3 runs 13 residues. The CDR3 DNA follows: TGTGCCAGCAGCTTAGGTTTCGGGAGCGAGCAGTACTTC. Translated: CASSLGFGSEQYF.

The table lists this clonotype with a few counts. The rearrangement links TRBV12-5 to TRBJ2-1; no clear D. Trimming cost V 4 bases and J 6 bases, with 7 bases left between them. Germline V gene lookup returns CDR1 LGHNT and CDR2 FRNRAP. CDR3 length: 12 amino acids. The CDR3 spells CASGSGPNEQFF. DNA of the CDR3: TGTGCTAGTGGTTCGGGCCCCAATGAGCAGTTCTTC.

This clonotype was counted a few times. CDR3 DNA sequence: TGTGCCAGCAGCTTAAACCCTTCCGTGGATGAAAAACTGTTTTTT. It translates to CASSLNPSVDEKLFF. The V call is TRBV7-2, the J call TRBJ1-4; D gene unclear. Germline CDR1 is SGHTA and CDR2 is FQGNSA. The germline V and J ends were trimmed by 2 bases and 6 bases, with 13 bases remaining between them. This CDR3 has 15 amino acids.

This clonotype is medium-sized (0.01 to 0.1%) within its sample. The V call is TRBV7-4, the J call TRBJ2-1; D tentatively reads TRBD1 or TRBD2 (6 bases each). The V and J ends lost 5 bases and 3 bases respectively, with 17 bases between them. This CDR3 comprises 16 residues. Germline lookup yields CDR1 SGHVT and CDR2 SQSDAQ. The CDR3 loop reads CASSPNGGNYYNEQFF. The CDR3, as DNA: TGTGCCAGCAGCCCGAACGGGGGCAATTACTACAATGAGCAGTTCTTC.

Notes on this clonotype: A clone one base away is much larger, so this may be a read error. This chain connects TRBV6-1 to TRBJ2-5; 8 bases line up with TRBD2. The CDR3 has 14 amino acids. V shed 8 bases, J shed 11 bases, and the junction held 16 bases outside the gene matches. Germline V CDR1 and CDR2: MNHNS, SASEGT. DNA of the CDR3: TGTGCCAGCCGGGACGCGGGAGGCTGGAATGAGCAGTACTTC. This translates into CASRDAGGWNEQYF.

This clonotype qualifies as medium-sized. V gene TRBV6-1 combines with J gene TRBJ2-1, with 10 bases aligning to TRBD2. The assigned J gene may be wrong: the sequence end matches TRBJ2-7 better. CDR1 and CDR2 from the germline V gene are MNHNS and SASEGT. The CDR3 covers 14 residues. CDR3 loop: CASSESLAGDEQYF. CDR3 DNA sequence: TGTGCCAGCAGTGAAAGCCTAGCGGGAGACGAGCAGTACTTC.

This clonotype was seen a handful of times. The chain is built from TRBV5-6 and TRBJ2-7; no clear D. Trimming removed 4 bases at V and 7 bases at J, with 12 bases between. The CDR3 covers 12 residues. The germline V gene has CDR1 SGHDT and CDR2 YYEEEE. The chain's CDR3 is CASSRSLGEQYF. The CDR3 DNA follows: TGTGCCAGCAGCCGGAGCCTTGGAGAGCAGTACTTC.

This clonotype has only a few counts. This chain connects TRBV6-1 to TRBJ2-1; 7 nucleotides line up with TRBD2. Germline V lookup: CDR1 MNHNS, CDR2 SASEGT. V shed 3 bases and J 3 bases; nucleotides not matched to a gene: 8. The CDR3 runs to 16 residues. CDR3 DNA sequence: TGTGCCAGCAGTGAGGTTCACGGGACTAACTACAATGAGCAGTTCTTC. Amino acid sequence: CASSEVHGTNYNEQFF.

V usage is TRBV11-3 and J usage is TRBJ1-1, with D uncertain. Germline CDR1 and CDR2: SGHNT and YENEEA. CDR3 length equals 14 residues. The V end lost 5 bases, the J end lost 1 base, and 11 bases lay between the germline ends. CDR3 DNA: TGTGCCAGCAGCGTCTCAGCCCCGAACACTGAAGCTTTCTTT. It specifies CASSVSAPNTEAFF.

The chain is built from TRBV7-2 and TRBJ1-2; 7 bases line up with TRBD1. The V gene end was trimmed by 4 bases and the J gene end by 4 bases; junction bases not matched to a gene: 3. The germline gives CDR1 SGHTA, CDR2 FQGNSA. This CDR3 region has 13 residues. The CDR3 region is CASSSDRIYGYTF. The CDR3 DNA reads TGTGCCAGCAGCTCGGACAGGATCTATGGCTACACCTTC.

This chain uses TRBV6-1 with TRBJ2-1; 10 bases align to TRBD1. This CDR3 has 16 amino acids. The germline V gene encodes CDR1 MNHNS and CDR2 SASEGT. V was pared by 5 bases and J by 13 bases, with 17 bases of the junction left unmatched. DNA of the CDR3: TGTGCCAGCAGTTCCGGGGGACAGGGGTCTGGGGAGACCCAGTTCTTC. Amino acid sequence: CASSSGGQGSGETQFF.